This TCR beta chain derives from a study of beta chain features in type 1 diabetes. Whole-study findings and limits: Moderate yet significant TCRB CDR3 shortening was seen in Type 1 diabetes patients in all four CD4+ subsets.

The whole isolated RNA underwent reverse transcription, so sequencing captured expressed TCRB transcripts. Generated by immunoSEQ multiplex PCR, the TCRdb table keeps only in-frame clones and is missing some. This sample has 20,000 to 25,000 clones, with roughly 70% found just once. Per germline, CDR1 SGHTA and CDR2 FQGNSA. The length of the CDR3 is 13 residues. V lost 5 bases and J lost 7, with 15 bases in between. A note on this clone: Its antigen is as yet unknown.

The V and J genes are TRBV7-2 and TRBJ2-7; D may be TRBD2 (5 bases). The clonotype comes from a woman between 35 and 50 years old with type 1 diabetes. Sequencing input: stem cell memory CD4+ T cells from blood. CDR3 nucleotide sequence: TGTGCCAGCAGCACGTCGAGGGCTGGGGAGCAGTACTTC. It translates to CASSTSRAGEQYF. Complete variable domain (other parts from reference TRBV7-2 and TRBJ2-7): GAGVSQSPSNKVTEKGKDVELRCDPISGHTALYWYRQSLGQGLEFLIYFQGNSAPDKSGLPSDRFSAERTGGSVSTLTIQRTQQEDSAVYLCASSTSRAGEQYFGPGTRLTVT.